The clone carrying this T cell receptor (beta chain) was observed once. Its target is unknown. A read error may be the cause here, since a much bigger clone is one base away. TCR alpha and beta CDR3 regions were amplified from RNA using iRepertoire nested multiplex PCR. For one-step reverse transcription and amplification, about 90-450 ng of tissue mRNA or PBMC total RNA was used. TCRdb used MiXCR to reprocess the multiplex PCR reads, holding one entry per CDR3 protein. The top ten hold 40% to 45% of the sample, which has 95,000 to 110,000 distinct CDR3 sequences, roughly 30% seen once. This sample was taken from a study of glioma-infiltrating T cells. The study, taken as a whole, reports: Only very few CDR3 sequences appeared in both tissue and blood. Tissue-blood divergence was below expectation in non-neoplastic patients, above in gliomas.

Germline assignment: CDR1 SGHTA and CDR2 FQGNSA. The CDR3 covers 14 residues. The specimen was glioma tissue, nonneoplastic brain tissue, or PBMCs (not recorded which). This clonotype was obtained from a human donor with low-grade glioma or glioblastoma, undergoing nonglioma brain surgery, or in good health (not recorded which). The chain links TRBV7-2 to TRBJ2-1; D possibly uses TRBD1 or TRBD2 (5 bases each). The CDR3 DNA follows: TGTGCCAGCAGCTTAGGTCTAGCAGGGAATGAGAAGTTCTTC. This translates into CASSLGLAGNEKFF.